In its sample, the clone carrying this TCR beta chain was seen once. Germline loops: CDR1 SGHAT, CDR2 FQNNGV. The CDR3 sequence is 14 residues long. J lost 8 bases, V lost 6 bases, and 5 bases had no gene match. The sample is drawn from a study of blood T cell repertoires in COVID-19. About the research overall: The origin of the acute and convalescent COVID-19 samples was the United States, Italy and Spain. Sample material is recorded as cDNA or gDNA derived from T cells, B-cell-depleted T cells, or PBMCs.

In the authors' workflow: Reference gene primer amplification gave nucleated cell count estimates. Clones were sequenced by immunoSEQ multiplex PCR, and TCRdb holds only the in-frame ones, with some missing. The DNA gave D and trimming, while V, J and clone size come from that table. The sample consists of under 300,000 clones, 85% to 90% of them appearing once. The sequenced sample was peripheral blood. The receptor's source is a middle-aged woman who had recovered from COVID-19. This chain connects TRBV11-2 to TRBJ1-4; TRBD1 aligns across 11 bases. CDR3 nucleotide sequence: TGTGCCAGCAGTACCGGGACAGGGGGAGAAAAACTGTTTTTT. Its translation: CASSTGTGGEKLFF.